One sample yielded the 14 T cell receptor beta chains listed below, sequenced in a study of T cells after yellow fever vaccination. TCRdb processed the 5' RACE reads anew with MiXCR; each CDR3 protein has one entry. The repertoire holds nearly 350,000 distinct CDR3 sequences, roughly 8% seen once, with 15% to 20% in the top ten. Sequences were derived from PBMCs, sampled roughly 46 days after the first yellow fever vaccination. These receptors were obtained from a man between 18 and 29 years old who received the YFV17D yellow fever vaccine.

The chain employs TRBV7-6 and TRBJ2-3; 11 nucleotides line up with TRBD2. CDR1 and CDR2 from the germline V gene are SGHVS and FNYEAQ. The CDR3 runs 15 residues. J gave up 4 bases and V 3 bases, and 3 bases lay outside the gene matches. CDR3 sequence (DNA): TGTGCCAGCAGCTTTAGCGGGGGGGAGGCAGATACGCAGTATTTT. Protein product: CASSFSGGEADTQYF.

There are a few counts of this clonotype. The chain uses TRBV5-1 and TRBJ1-1, with 7 bases lining up with TRBD1. Losses at the gene ends were 6 bases for V and 0 bases for J; bases not matched to a gene: 5. CDR3 size: 14 residues. Germline V gene lookup returns CDR1 SGHRS and CDR2 YFSETQ. The CDR3 spells CASTMTGMNTEAFF. The CDR3 DNA is TGCGCCAGCACCATGACAGGGATGAACACTGAAGCTTTCTTT.

This clonotype was found a few times. J is TRBJ2-7 and V is TRBV23-1; D remains ambiguous. TRBV23-1 is treated as an ORF (open reading frame) with a function not yet certain. The CDR3 totals 14 residues. Between the trimmed V and J ends, which lost 6 bases and 1 base, there was a span of 13 bases. CDR3: CASRGGNPSYEQYF. The CDR3 bases are TGCGCCAGCAGGGGCGGCAACCCTTCCTACGAGCAGTACTTC.

The CDR3 DNA is TGCGCCAGCAGCCAAGGGAAAGCGGGGGCTACTAGCACAGATACGCAGTATTTT. It encodes CASSQGKAGATSTDTQYF. The chain is built from TRBV4-3 and TRBJ2-3; 8 positions agree with TRBD2. This CDR3 contains 18 residues. The germline V gene has CDR1 LGHNA and CDR2 YSLEER. V was pared by 1 base and J by 0 bases, with 9 bases of the junction left unmatched.

The V and J genes are TRBV18 and TRBJ2-7, with unresolved D. Germline lookup yields CDR1 KGHSH and CDR2 LQKENI. The CDR3 runs 13 residues. Between the trimmed V and J ends, which lost 4 bases and 7 bases, there was a span of 14 bases. The CDR3 nucleotides are TGTGCCAGCTCACACGGGCCACCGAAAGAGCAGTACGTC. This translates into CASSHGPPKEQYV.

The V call is TRBV7-9, the J call TRBJ1-2, with D possibly matching TRBD1 (5 bases). CDR1 and CDR2 from the germline V gene are SEHNR and FQNEAQ (reference sequence). CDR3 length: 13 amino acids. The germline V and J ends were trimmed by 5 bases and 8 bases, with 15 bases remaining between them. CDR3 sequence (DNA): TGTGCCAGCAGCGCCGGGACGGTGAGGGGCTACACCTTC. It specifies CASSAGTVRGYTF.

The chain carries TRBV12-3 or TRBV12-4 and TRBJ2-1, with no clear D. Trimming removed 6 bases from V and 0 bases from J, with 9 bases in between. The CDR3 sequence is 14 residues long. CDR3 residues: CASSPNPSYNEQFF. The CDR3 DNA reads as TGTGCCAGCAGCCCCAATCCCTCCTACAATGAGCAGTTCTTC.

This clonotype was recorded many times. This chain joins TRBV5-1 and TRBJ1-1; D is perhaps TRBD1 (5 bases). The length of the CDR3 is 14 residues. Germline V lookup: CDR1 SGHRS, CDR2 YFSETQ. Trimming stripped 1 base from V and 6 bases from J, with 13 bases between. CDR3 sequence (DNA): TGCGCCAGCAGCTTGTTAGGGACGGGCCCTGAAGCTTTCTTT. Amino acids: CASSLLGTGPEAFF.

This clonotype was counted between two and nine times. The DNA of the CDR3 is TGTGCCAGCAGCTTAGGAGGGAGAGGGGCAACTAATGAAAAACTGTTTTTT. Translated, it gives CASSLGGRGATNEKLFF. The chain employs TRBV5-4 and TRBJ1-4; D might be TRBD1 (5 bases). The germline V gene encodes CDR1 SGHNT and CDR2 YYREEE (reference sequence). CDR3 length: 17 residues. Trimming took 2 bases from V and 0 from J, leaving 14 bases between them.

CDR3 residues: CSAKYRNQPQHF. As DNA, the CDR3 is TGCAGTGCTAAATACAGGAATCAGCCCCAGCATTTT. The V gene is TRBV20-1, the J gene TRBJ1-5; possible D gene TRBD1, 5 bases. Trimming cost V 4 bases and J 4 bases, with 8 bases left between them. Germline lookup yields CDR1 DFQATT and CDR2 SNEGSKA (reference sequence). The CDR3 is 12 residues long.

This clonotype was observed a handful of times. V and J are TRBV19 and TRBJ1-4; D gene uncertain. CDR3 size: 16 residues. Germline V gene sequence: CDR1 LNHDA, CDR2 SQIVND (reference sequence). Between the trimmed V and J ends, which lost 3 bases and 2 bases, there was a span of 13 bases. CDR3 coding DNA: TGTGCCAGTAGTATGGGTGGCGGTTGGACTAATGAAAAACTGTTTTTT. Its translation: CASSMGGGWTNEKLFF.

This clonotype was seen more than once but under ten times. J is TRBJ1-6 and V is TRBV4-3, with D tentatively TRBD1 (5 bases). V was trimmed by 0 bases and J by 9 bases, leaving 15 bases between them. This CDR3 has 16 amino acids. Germline CDR1 is LGHNA and CDR2 is YSLEER. CDR3 residues: CASSQDLQGIPSPLHF. In nucleotides, the CDR3 is TGCGCCAGCAGCCAAGATCTGCAGGGCATCCCTTCACCCCTCCACTTT.

This clonotype was found a few times. The J gene is TRBJ2-7, the V gene TRBV2; 8 positions match TRBD1. CDR3 length: 13 residues. CDR1 and CDR2 (germline): SNHLY, FYNNEI. Trimming removed 8 bases from V and 12 bases from J; junction bases left unmatched: 15. Written as DNA, the CDR3 is TGTGCCAGCGCAGGACAGGGCATACCCCCCGCGTACTTC. Residues: CASAGQGIPPAYF. The variable domain in full, completed from reference TRBV2 and TRBJ2-7, reads EPEVTQTPSHQVTQMGQEVILRCVPISNHLYFYWYRQILGQKVEFLVSFYNNEISEKSEIFDDQFSVERPDGSNFTLKIRSTKLEDSAMYFCASAGQGIPPAYFGPGTRLTVT.

This chain joins TRBV20-1 and TRBJ1-2; the match to TRBD1 covers 7 bases. This CDR3 is built from 13 residues. CDR1 DFQATT and CDR2 SNEGSKA come from the germline V gene (reference sequence). V gave up 6 bases and J gave up 3 bases; unmatched junction bases: 7. The CDR3 loop is CSAEDRVHYGYTF. DNA for the CDR3: TGCAGTGCAGAAGACAGGGTTCACTATGGCTACACCTTC.